The rows below give T cell receptor beta chains drawn from one sample of a study of response to subunit inactivated influenza vaccine. MiXCR, run by TCRdb on the RT-PCR reads, gives a single entry per CDR3 protein. Here the sample spans about 800,000 distinct CDR3 sequences, less than 25% being singletons. The sample in question was PBMCs from blood, obtained roughly 5 days after vaccination. Receptor source: a man in his fifties who received an inactivated influenza vaccine. CDR3s include the opening cysteine and the closing phenylalanine or tryptophan. D genes are given only for firm matches. The listing skips clone size in some rows; elsewhere it reads once, few, many or a size class.

TRBJ2-1,-,-,TRBV15,TGTGCCACCAGCAGAGAACGAGGCATGGGCGACAATGAGCAGTTCTTC,CATSRERGMGDNEQFF
TRBJ2-5,-,-,TRBV5-1,TGCGCCAGCAGCTTGGACGTGGGGGAGACCCAGTACTTC,CASSLDVGETQYF
TRBJ2-1,TRBD2,-,TRBV7-2,TGTGCCAGCAGCCTTACAGGCGGGAGGGTTTCCAATGAGCAGTTCTTC,CASSLTGGRVSNEQFF
TRBJ2-7,-,-,TRBV6-2/TRBV6-3,TGTGCCACCCTGGGGGGAACTCGCTACGAGCAGTACTTC,CATLGGTRYEQYF
TRBJ2-2,TRBD1,-,TRBV10-3,TGTGCCATCAGTGAGGGACAGGGGCACACCGGGGAGCTGTTTTTT,CAISEGQGHTGELFF
TRBJ2-5,-,few,TRBV27,TGTGCCAGCAGTTCCACAGATTACCAAGAGACCCAGTACTTC,CASSSTDYQETQYF
TRBJ2-3,-,few,TRBV4-3,TGCGCCAGCAGCCAAGATCTCACAGGTTCGTGGGATACGCAGTATTTT,CASSQDLTGSWDTQYF
TRBJ2-2,TRBD1,-,TRBV12-3/TRBV12-4,TGTGCCAGCAGACCTGACAGGGTAATCGGGGAGCTGTTTTTT,CASRPDRVIGELFF
TRBJ2-4,-,-,TRBV4-1,TGCGCCAGCAGCCAAGCCCCCTGGGAGAAGAAAAACATTCAGTACTTC,CASSQAPWEKKNIQYF
TRBJ1-1,-,-,TRBV6-1,TGTGCCAGCAGTGAATCGGGATACACTGAAGCTTTCTTT,CASSESGYTEAFF
TRBJ2-5,-,once,TRBV18,TGTGCCAGCTCACCACCTCTTAAAGAGACCCAGTACTTC,CASSPPLKETQYF
TRBJ2-3,TRBD2,-,TRBV27,TGTGCCAGCAGTTTACGTAGCGGGGGGCCTAGCACAGATACGCAGTATTTT,CASSLRSGGPSTDTQYF
TRBJ2-7,TRBD2,-,TRBV6-1,TGTGCCAGCAGTGTAGCGGGGGTCGGCGAGCAGTACTTC,CASSVAGVGEQYF
TRBJ2-3,TRBD1,once,TRBV7-2,TGTGCCAGCAGGTGGACAGGGACCGCCGGCACAGATACGCAGTATTTT,CASRWTGTAGTDTQYF
TRBJ2-7,TRBD2,few,TRBV4-2,TGTGCCAGCAGCCCGAGTTCTAGCGGGGGGGCCTACGAGCAGTACTTC,CASSPSSSGGAYEQYF
TRBJ1-4,TRBD1,many,TRBV5-1,TGCGCCAGCAGCTCCGCCGGGACAGCGAATGAAAAACTGTTTTTT,CASSSAGTANEKLFF
TRBJ2-3,TRBD1,-,TRBV5-1,TGCGCCAGCGCGGTTGGACAGGGGGAGGATACGCAGTATTTT,CASAVGQGEDTQYF
TRBJ2-3,-,few,TRBV30,TGTGCCTGGAGGAGGACAGGCACAGATACGCAGTATTTT,CAWRRTGTDTQYF
TRBJ2-5,-,few,TRBV7-9,TGTGCCAGCAGCTTAGGGGAATTCCTCCAAGAGACCCAGTACTTC,CASSLGEFLQETQYF
TRBJ2-7,TRBD2,few,TRBV20-1,TGCAGTGCTAGAGTTCCAGCGGGAGGGTACGAGCAGTACTTC,CSARVPAGGYEQYF
TRBJ2-1,TRBD2,many,TRBV12-3/TRBV12-4,TGTGCCAGCAGTTCACCGGGACTAGCGGGACTTGAGCAGTTCTTC,CASSSPGLAGLEQFF
TRBJ1-3,-,few,TRBV7-6,TGTGCCAGCAGCTTAGTCCCCACAGGGACCTCTGGAAACACCATATATTTT,CASSLVPTGTSGNTIYF
TRBJ2-7,TRBD2,many,TRBV3-1,TGTGCCAGCAGCCAACTTAGCGGGAGGAGACACGAGCAGTACTTC,CASSQLSGRRHEQYF
TRBJ2-6,-,-,TRBV10-3,TGTGCCATCACCCCTAGACTAGTTGTCGCTGGGGCCAACGTCCTGACTTTC,CAITPRLVVAGANVLTF
TRBJ2-1,TRBD1,-,TRBV11-2,TGTGCCAGCAGCTTGGGGGTCTTTGGACAGGGGTACAATGAGCAGTTCTTC,CASSLGVFGQGYNEQFF
TRBJ2-1,TRBD1,-,TRBV4-3,TGCGCCAGCAGCCACGCGGACAGGGTCATGCAGTTCTTC,CASSHADRVMQFF
TRBJ1-2,-,-,TRBV28,TGTGCCAGCAGTTTGCAGGGATTTAACTATGGCTACACCTTC,CASSLQGFNYGYTF
TRBJ1-1,-,few,TRBV3-1,TGTGCCAGCAGCATGGGTAGTGCCGGTGGCACTGAAGCTTTCTTT,CASSMGSAGGTEAFF
TRBJ2-3,-,few,TRBV20-1,TGCAGTGCTAGAGAGGCCGGGACTCCGACCACAGATACGCAGTATTTT,CSAREAGTPTTDTQYF
TRBJ2-5,-,few,TRBV9,TGTGCCAGCAGCACCCAGACAGGGGAGGGAGAGACCCAGTACTTC,CASSTQTGEGETQYF
TRBJ2-7,TRBD2,few,TRBV7-2,TGTGCCAGCAGCAAGGGACTAGCGGGGGGTAACGAGCAGTACTTC,CASSKGLAGGNEQYF
TRBJ1-1,-,-,TRBV3-1,TGTGCCAGCAGCCAAGGCAAAGGATGGGACACTGAAGCTTTCTTT,CASSQGKGWDTEAFF
TRBJ1-5,-,few,TRBV20-1,TGCAGTGCTAGTGGCCATTCCTCCCGACAGCCCCAGCATTTT,CSASGHSSRQPQHF
TRBJ1-1,TRBD1,few,TRBV29-1,TGCAGCGCTTCGGCAGGGGGATGGACTGAAGCTTTCTTT,CSASAGGWTEAFF
TRBJ2-1,-,few,TRBV12-3/TRBV12-4,TGTGCCAGCAGTTTCGCTATGGGGAGTGAGCAGTTCTTC,CASSFAMGSEQFF
TRBJ2-2,-,-,TRBV6-2/TRBV6-3,TGTGCCAGCAGTTCTTGGGCTACCACCGGGGAGCTGTTTTTT,CASSSWATTGELFF
TRBJ2-4,TRBD2,few,TRBV7-9,TGTGCCAGCAGCCCGCTAGCGGGGCTAGCCAAAAACATTCAGTACTTC,CASSPLAGLAKNIQYF
TRBJ1-5,-,-,TRBV5-5,TGTGCCAGCAGCTCGGATTGGGGTCAGCCCCAGCATTTT,CASSSDWGQPQHF
TRBJ2-7,-,-,TRBV5-1,TGCGCCAGCAGCTTGGCCCCCAGCGGAGACTACGAGCAGTACTTC,CASSLAPSGDYEQYF
TRBJ2-1,TRBD1,-,TRBV5-1,TGCGCCAGCAGCTTGGCCGACAGGGGGGCATACAATGAGCAGTTCTTC,CASSLADRGAYNEQFF
TRBJ2-1,-,-,TRBV7-8,TGTGCCAGCAGCTTAGACCGGGCCCGCGAGCAGTTCTTC,CASSLDRAREQFF
TRBJ2-3,TRBD1,many,TRBV5-1,TGCGCCAGCAGCCCCGAAGGGACAGACACAGATACGCAGTATTTT,CASSPEGTDTDTQYF
TRBJ2-7,TRBD2,-,TRBV7-9,TGTGCCAGCAGCTTAGCCCCTCCTAGCGGGGGGGCAGAGCAGTACTTC,CASSLAPPSGGAEQYF
TRBJ2-5,-,few,TRBV28,TGTGCCAGCAGTTCTCAGGACACCGTCCGAGAGACCCAGTACTTC,CASSSQDTVRETQYF
TRBJ2-7,TRBD1,many,TRBV3-1,TGTGCCAGCAGCCAGAGACACAGGGGGCGGCCCGAGCAGTACTTC,CASSQRHRGRPEQYF
TRBJ2-7,TRBD2,-,TRBV10-3,TGTGTGGCTAGCGGGAACCTCTACGAGCAGTACTTC,CVASGNLYEQYF
TRBJ1-6,TRBD1,-,TRBV6-1,TGTGCCAGCAGTGGACGGGACAGACTCAATTCACCCCTCCACTTT,CASSGRDRLNSPLHF
TRBJ2-5,-,-,TRBV5-1,TGCGCCAGCAGCCTAGATGGGACCCGAGGGGAGACCCAGTACTTC,CASSLDGTRGETQYF
TRBJ1-1,-,-,TRBV5-1,TGCGTCAGCAGCTCCCAGGGCACTGAAGCTTTCTTT,CVSSSQGTEAFF
TRBJ2-7,-,-,TRBV9,TGTGCCAGCAGCCCCCATCCTCACGAGCAGTACTTC,CASSPHPHEQYF
TRBJ2-2,-,few,TRBV24-1,TGTGCCACCAGTGACTCCGTTAGAGGGCGGAACACCGGGGAGCTGTTTTTT,CATSDSVRGRNTGELFF
TRBJ2-1,TRBD2,few,TRBV20-1,TGCAGTGCTAGAGTAGCGGGAGGATGGAATGAGCAGTTCTTC,CSARVAGGWNEQFF
TRBJ2-7,-,few,TRBV5-1,TGCGCCAGCAGCTCTGGTTCGGGTCCCTACGAGCAGTACTTC,CASSSGSGPYEQYF
TRBJ1-2,-,-,TRBV21-1,TGTGCCACCAGCCCGCTTAACTATGGCTACACCTTC,CATSPLNYGYTF
TRBJ2-7,TRBD2,-,TRBV7-6,TGTGCCAGCAGCTCAAACGCCGGGACTAGCGGGATCTACGAGCAGTACTTC,CASSSNAGTSGIYEQYF
TRBJ2-2,-,few,TRBV7-3,TGTGCCAGCAGCTCTCTACCGGGACTTACGAACACCGGGGAGCTGTTTTTT,CASSSLPGLTNTGELFF
TRBJ2-5,TRBD1,few,TRBV11-2,TGTGCCAGCAGCTTAGGAGGGACAGGGGGGTTCGAGACCCAGTACTTC,CASSLGGTGGFETQYF
TRBJ1-2,-,many,TRBV10-3,TGTGCCATCAGTGTGAGGGGCGACTATGGCTACACCTTC,CAISVRGDYGYTF
TRBJ1-6,-,-,TRBV4-2,TGTGCCAGCAGCTCCCGGTCGGGAGATAATTCACCCCTCCACTTT,CASSSRSGDNSPLHF
TRBJ2-7,TRBD1,-,TRBV2,TGTGCCAGCAGTGCCATACAGGGGACGGGGGAGCAGTACTTC,CASSAIQGTGEQYF